The subject of this entry is one T cell receptor (beta chain). Its antigen is unidentified. The final CDR3 position lacks the conserved phenylalanine or tryptophan, pointing to a likely read error. The data derive from a study of regulatory T cells in long-lasting Graves disease. The sample's time point: newly diagnosed GD, antithyroid drugs for less than 3 months. Construction of the TCR library relied on RNA isolated from PBMCs. Trimming shortened V by 2 bases and J by 11 bases, and 2 bases separated the two germline ends. Germline values: CDR1 SQVTM, CDR2 ANQGSEA. The CDR3 spans 8 residues. CDR3-region Arm-PCR and iRepertoire HTBI primers produced the TCR beta libraries. TCRdb independently ran MiXCR on the multiplex PCR reads; one entry per CDR3 protein. Of roughly 320,000 distinct CDR3 sequences in the sample, 16% were seen once. Study findings and constraints: Only a small sample size was used, which may have cut accuracy.

These sequences were also reported in another study, on T cells in Graves' hyperthyroidism and ophthalmopathy.

The chain links TRBV29-1 to TRBJ2-3; D not resolved. The receptor comes from a man aged 35-49 years with Graves disease. Sequencing used peripheral blood mononuclear cells (PBMCs), obtained at new diagnosis, from a patient treated with antithyroid drugs. This CDR3 reads CSVEMQYL. CDR3 nucleotides: TGCAGCGTTGAAATGCAGTATCTT.